The rows below give T cell receptor beta chains drawn from one sample of a study of PD-1 blockade in classical Hodgkin lymphoma. This table comes from immunoSEQ multiplex PCR, and its TCRdb copy is limited to in-frame clones, with some not included. Here the sample spans tens of thousands of clones, around 90% being singletons. This sample comprised peripheral blood mononuclear cells (PBMCs), obtained before the fourth cycle of nivolumab. All receptors derive from a human donor with classical Hodgkin lymphoma. Each CDR3 is given with its conserved first and last residue. D genes are given only for firm matches. Clone size, where shown, is once, few, many, or a class for clones that have expanded.

abundance	v_gene	d_gene	j_gene	CDR3nt	CDR3aa
-	TRBV7-9	-	TRBJ2-5	TGTGCCAGCAGCTTATGGGGACCTTGGTACCAAGAGACCCAGTACTTC	CASSLWGPWYQETQYF
-	TRBV10-3	TRBD2	TRBJ2-3	TGTGCCATCACATCCGGGACTAGCGGGGGCCTAGGCACAGATACGCAGTATTTT	CAITSGTSGGLGTDTQYF
-	TRBV7-2	-	TRBJ1-5	TGTGCCAGCAGCTTAGTCGCCAGTTCCAATCAGCCCCAGCATTTT	CASSLVASSNQPQHF
-	TRBV27	-	TRBJ1-5	TGTGCCAGCGCCCTCGGGGGGCATAGTCAGCCCCAGCATTTT	CASALGGHSQPQHF
-	TRBV6-6	-	TRBJ2-5	TGTGCCAGCAAAGAACGGGAGACCCAGTACTTC	CASKERETQYF
once	TRBV5-1	-	TRBJ1-2	TGCGCCAGCAAGTCGGGGGCTGCCGGCTATGGCTACACCTTC	CASKSGAAGYGYTF
-	TRBV6-5	-	TRBJ2-7	TGTGCCAGCAGTTACTCTTCGCGGCTCTACGAGCAGTACTTC	CASSYSSRLYEQYF
-	TRBV19	TRBD1	TRBJ1-4	TGTGCCAGTAGTACGACAGGGGTGAAAAAACTGTTTTTT	CASSTTGVKKLFF
-	TRBV6-4	TRBD2	TRBJ2-1	TGTGCCAGCAGTGACTCTTTAGCGGGGGGCAGCTCCTACAATGAGCAGTTCTTC	CASSDSLAGGSSYNEQFF
-	TRBV11-2	-	TRBJ2-1	TGTGCCAGCAGCTCCCCCCCCAATGAGCAGTTCTTC	CASSSPPNEQFF
-	TRBV9	-	TRBJ2-7	TGTGCCAGCAGCGGAGGTGCTGGGGGCCCCTACGAGCAGTACTTC	CASSGGAGGPYEQYF
-	TRBV19	TRBD2	TRBJ2-1	TGTGCCAGTAGTGTACCTGGGCTAGCGGGGGTTTACAATGAGCAGTTCTTC	CASSVPGLAGVYNEQFF
-	TRBV9	-	TRBJ1-3	TGTGCCAGCAGCGTAGCCGGGAGGAGCTCTGGAAACACCATATATTTT	CASSVAGRSSGNTIYF
-	TRBV6-6	TRBD2	TRBJ2-3	TGTGCCAGCAGTTCGGGGGAGGGCCTGTTGGGTACGCAGTATTTT	CASSSGEGLLGTQYF
few	TRBV6-8	TRBD1	TRBJ1-6	TGTGCCAGCAGTTCCAACCAGACAGGGACTACTTATTCACCCCTCCACTTT	CASSSNQTGTTYSPLHF
-	TRBV13	TRBD1	TRBJ2-5	TGTGCCAGCAGCTTATTCGGGACAGGGAAAGAGACCCAGTACTTC	CASSLFGTGKETQYF
-	TRBV30	-	TRBJ2-5	TGTGCCTGGAGACGCACGCCGGGCCAAGAGACCCAGTACTTC	CAWRRTPGQETQYF
-	TRBV11-2	TRBD1	TRBJ1-1	TGTGCCAGCAGCTTAGACGGCCTCACAGGGGGCCGACAAGTGAACACTGAAGCTTTCTTT	CASSLDGLTGGRQVNTEAFF
once	TRBV6-6	TRBD1	TRBJ2-7	TGTGCCAGCAGCCATGCCGGGACAGGGGGGAGAGAGCAGTACTTC	CASSHAGTGGREQYF
-	TRBV28	TRBD1	TRBJ1-4	TGTGCCAGCAGTTTATCCCGGACAGGAGGAGGTATAGGGGCAACTAATGAAAAACTGTTTTTT	CASSLSRTGGGIGATNEKLFF
-	TRBV27	TRBD2	TRBJ2-7	TGTGCCAGCAGTCACCCCGGGACTACCTACGAGCAGTACTTC	CASSHPGTTYEQYF
-	TRBV9	-	TRBJ2-5	TGTGCCAGCAGCGTTGATAGCGGAGAGACCCAGTACTTC	CASSVDSGETQYF
-	TRBV6-1	-	TRBJ1-6	TGTGCCAGCAGTGAAAAAGCAGGTTTCAATTCACCCCTCCACTTT	CASSEKAGFNSPLHF
-	TRBV30	-	TRBJ2-3	TGTGCCTGGAGTGCGAATCCGGCGTCCACGCAGTATTTT	CAWSANPASTQYF
-	TRBV6-6	TRBD1	TRBJ2-7	TGTGCCAGCAGTCCAGGGACAGGGGGCCCCTACGAGCAGTACTTC	CASSPGTGGPYEQYF
-	TRBV7-9	-	TRBJ2-2	TGTGCTCCGGGACCGAGAAACACCGGGGAGCTGTTTTTT	CAPGPRNTGELFF
-	TRBV4-1	-	TRBJ1-5	TGCGCCAGCAGCCAAGGAAGGGGCAATCAGCCCCAGCATTTT	CASSQGRGNQPQHF
once	TRBV7-9	-	TRBJ2-7	TGTGCCAGCTGCCCCCCTTGGGGCTACGAGCAGTACTTC	CASCPPWGYEQYF
-	TRBV2	-	TRBJ1-5	TGTGCCAGCAGTGTTGGCATGACCATCGCCTATCAGCCCCAGCATTTT	CASSVGMTIAYQPQHF
-	TRBV4-1	TRBD1	TRBJ2-7	TGCGCCAGCAGCCAAGAGATTGCCGGACAGGGGATATGCGAGCAGTACTTC	CASSQEIAGQGICEQYF
-	TRBV4-1	TRBD2	TRBJ2-7	TGCGCCAGCAGTGTAGCGGGAGGGGACGAGCAGTACTTC	CASSVAGGDEQYF
-	TRBV4-2	-	TRBJ2-5	TGTGCCAGCAGCCAACGGGAGCAAGAGACCCAGTACTTC	CASSQREQETQYF
-	TRBV2	-	TRBJ1-1	TGTGCCAGCAGTGGGGACGCGAACACTGAAGCTTTCTTT	CASSGDANTEAFF
once	TRBV28	-	TRBJ1-2	TGTGCCAGCAGTTTAGGCAGGGGACATGGCTACACCTTC	CASSLGRGHGYTF
-	TRBV30	TRBD2	TRBJ2-1	TGTGCCTGGAGTTCCGGACTAGCGGGATACAATGAGCAGTTCTTC	CAWSSGLAGYNEQFF
-	TRBV28	-	TRBJ2-7	TGTGCCAGCAGGGATGGAGTTGCCTACGAGCAGTACTTC	CASRDGVAYEQYF
-	TRBV27	-	TRBJ1-5	TGTGCCCGACGACAGGCTAACTATCAGCCCCAGCATTTT	CARRQANYQPQHF
-	TRBV5-1	TRBD1	TRBJ2-7	TGCGCCAGCAGCCTCGGGACAGGGGAGCTCTACGAGCAGTACTTC	CASSLGTGELYEQYF
medium-sized	TRBV27	-	TRBJ2-5	TGTGCCAGGAGGGGAGAGACCCAGTACTTC	CARRGETQYF
-	TRBV2	-	TRBJ1-2	TGTGCCAGCATGGAGTGGGACCAAAAGTCTTATGGCTACACCTTC	CASMEWDQKSYGYTF
-	TRBV7-8	-	TRBJ1-1	TGTGCCAGCAGCTTAGATGACCTTATGACTGAAGCTTTCTTT	CASSLDDLMTEAFF
once	TRBV11-2	TRBD2	TRBJ2-1	TGTGCCAGCAGCTTAGGGGGACTAAGGGGATTTAATGAGCAGTTCTTC	CASSLGGLRGFNEQFF
-	TRBV28	TRBD2	TRBJ2-3	TGTGCCAGCAGCATAGACACCGGGACTAGCGGGGGAAGCACAGATACGCAGTATTTT	CASSIDTGTSGGSTDTQYF
-	TRBV4-2	-	TRBJ2-3	TGTGCCAGCAGCCGACCCCCGGGACGGGATTCACGGGGGCCAGATACGCAGTATTTT	CASSRPPGRDSRGPDTQYF
-	TRBV7-9	-	TRBJ2-1	TGTGCCAGCAGCTTGGTACCAGACAATGAGCAGTTCTTC	CASSLVPDNEQFF
once	TRBV28	-	TRBJ2-7	TGTGCCAGCAGTTTCGGCAGCTACGAGCAGTACTTC	CASSFGSYEQYF
-	TRBV2	TRBD2	TRBJ2-3	TGTGCCAGCAGGTTCGGACTAGCGGAAAGCACAGATACGCAGTATTTT	CASRFGLAESTDTQYF
-	TRBV28	-	TRBJ2-7	TGTGCCAGCAGCTCCCCCGGGAGGGACAGGCACTACGAGCAGTACTTC	CASSSPGRDRHYEQYF
-	TRBV4-1	-	TRBJ2-3	TGCGCCAGCAGCTCCAGCCGACAGGGCACAGATACGCAGTATTTT	CASSSSRQGTDTQYF
-	TRBV30	-	TRBJ1-3	TGTGCCTGGGAGAAATCTGGAAACACCATATATTTT	CAWEKSGNTIYF
-	TRBV7-8	TRBD2	TRBJ2-1	TGTGCCAGCAGCTTAGCCGGGGGGAGGATTAACAATGAGCAGTTCTTC	CASSLAGGRINNEQFF